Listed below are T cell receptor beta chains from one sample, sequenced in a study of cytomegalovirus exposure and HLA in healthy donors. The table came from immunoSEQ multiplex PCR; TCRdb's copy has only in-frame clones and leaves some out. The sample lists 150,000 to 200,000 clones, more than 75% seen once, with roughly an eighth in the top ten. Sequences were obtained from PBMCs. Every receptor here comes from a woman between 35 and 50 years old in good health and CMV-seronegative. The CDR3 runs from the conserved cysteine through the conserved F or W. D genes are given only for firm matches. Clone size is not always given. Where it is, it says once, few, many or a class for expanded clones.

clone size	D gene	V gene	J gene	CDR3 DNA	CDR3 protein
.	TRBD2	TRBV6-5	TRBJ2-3	TGTGCCAGCAGGACTAGCGCAGATACGCAGTATTTT	CASRTSADTQYF
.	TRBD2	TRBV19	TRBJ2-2	TGTGCCAGTAGTATCAGACTAGCGGGAGACACCGGGGAGCTGTTTTTT	CASSIRLAGDTGELFF
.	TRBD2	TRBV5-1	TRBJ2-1	TGCGCCAGCAGCTATAGAGCGGCGGGGGGGCCTTACAATGAGCAGTTCTTC	CASSYRAAGGPYNEQFF
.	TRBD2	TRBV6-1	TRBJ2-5	TGTGCCAGCACGCGGGGGGGCCTCCAAGAGACCCAGTACTTC	CASTRGGLQETQYF
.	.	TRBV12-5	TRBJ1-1	TGTGCTAGTGAGGTCCCCAATAGCATCGGTCGGCTGACGAACACTGAAGCTTTCTTT	CASEVPNSIGRLTNTEAFF
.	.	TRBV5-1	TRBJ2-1	TGCGCCAGCAGCTTGGGCGGGGATGAGCAGTTCTTC	CASSLGGDEQFF
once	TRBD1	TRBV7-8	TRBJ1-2	TGTGCCAGCAGCTTAGCGACAGGGGGCGCGTCAGGCTACACCTTC	CASSLATGGASGYTF
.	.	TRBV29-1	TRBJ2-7	TGCAGCGTGGAAGGCAGGGACGAGCAGTACTTC	CSVEGRDEQYF
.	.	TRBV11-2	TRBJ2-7	TGTGCCAGCAGCTTATGGGGAACAGGGTACGAGCAGTACTTC	CASSLWGTGYEQYF
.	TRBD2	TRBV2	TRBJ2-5	TGTGCCAGCAGTCTTAACCTAGCGGGAGGAGAGACCCAGTACTTC	CASSLNLAGGETQYF
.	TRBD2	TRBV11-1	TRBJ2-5	TGTGCCAGCAGAAATAGCGGGGGGCCCGAGACCCAGTACTTC	CASRNSGGPETQYF
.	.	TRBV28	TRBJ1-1	TGTGCCAGCACCCCCTTTTGGAGACTGAACACTGAAGCTTTCTTT	CASTPFWRLNTEAFF
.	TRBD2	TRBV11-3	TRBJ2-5	TGTGCCGGCAGCTCAGCGGGAGGAGTGGAGACCCAGTACTTC	CAGSSAGGVETQYF
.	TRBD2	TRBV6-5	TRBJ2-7	TGTGCCAGCAGGACTAGCGGAGGGGACTTC	CASRTSGGDF
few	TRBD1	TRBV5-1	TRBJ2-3	TGCGCCAGCAGCCGGGACAGGGGCGCAGATACGCAGTATTTT	CASSRDRGADTQYF
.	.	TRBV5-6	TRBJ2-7	TGTGCCAGCAGCTTGGCCCCCGGGGACGAGCAGTACTTC	CASSLAPGDEQYF
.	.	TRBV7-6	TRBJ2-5	TGTGCCAGCAGCTTAAGGGCCCCCAGGGCTCCTCAAGAGACCCAGTACTTC	CASSLRAPRAPQETQYF
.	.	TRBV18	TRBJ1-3	TGTGCCAGCTCACCCCCTGGGGGGTACGCTGGAAACACCATATATTTT	CASSPPGGYAGNTIYF
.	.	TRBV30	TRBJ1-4	TGTGCCTGGAGTAATCCCCGGGGTGGGGAAAAACTGTTTTTT	CAWSNPRGGEKLFF
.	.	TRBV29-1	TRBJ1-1	TGCAGCGTTGAGGACCTGCTGGGGAGTGAAGCTTTCTTT	CSVEDLLGSEAFF
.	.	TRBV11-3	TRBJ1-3	TGTGCCAGCAGTCCCACCGGGGTCTCTGGAAACACCATATATTTT	CASSPTGVSGNTIYF
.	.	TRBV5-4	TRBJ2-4	TGTGCCACCTCCAAGAGGGATCTTATAGCCAAAAACAGTCAGTACTTC	CATSKRDLIAKNSQYF
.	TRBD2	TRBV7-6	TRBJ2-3	TGTGCCAGCAGCTTTTTGTTTCCCCCGACTAGCGGAGGTAGCACAGATACGCAGTATTTT	CASSFLFPPTSGGSTDTQYF
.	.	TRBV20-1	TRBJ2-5	TGCAGTGCTAGGGACAGCGAGACCCAGTACTTC	CSARDSETQYF
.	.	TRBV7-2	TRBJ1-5	TGTGCCAGCAGGGGCAGCAACAATCAGCCCCAGCATTTT	CASRGSNNQPQHF
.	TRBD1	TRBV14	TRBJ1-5	TGTGCCAGCAGCCAGGGACAGAGTAGCAATCAGCCCCAGCATTTT	CASSQGQSSNQPQHF
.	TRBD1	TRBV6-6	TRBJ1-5	TGTGCCAGCAGTTGGGGGGGGACAGGGGCGGATCAGCCCCAGCATTTT	CASSWGGTGADQPQHF
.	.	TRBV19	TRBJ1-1	TGTGCCAGTCATGACAGGCTTGAAGCTTTCTTT	CASHDRLEAFF
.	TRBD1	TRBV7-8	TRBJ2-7	TGTGCCAGCAGCAGGACAGGGGACTACGAGCAGTACTTC	CASSRTGDYEQYF
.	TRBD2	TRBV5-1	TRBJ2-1	TGCGCCAGCAGGGTAGCGGGACTCAATGAGCAGTTCTTC	CASRVAGLNEQFF
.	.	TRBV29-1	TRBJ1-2	TGCAGCGTTTCGAGGGAAGGGGGCTACACCTTC	CSVSREGGYTF
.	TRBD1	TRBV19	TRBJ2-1	TGTGCCAGTAGTAAAGGACAGGGCCGGAGCTCCTACAATGAGCAGTTCTTC	CASSKGQGRSSYNEQFF
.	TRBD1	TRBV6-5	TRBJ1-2	TGTGCCAGCAGTTCCGGGACAGCTAACTATGGCTACACCTTC	CASSSGTANYGYTF
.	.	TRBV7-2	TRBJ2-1	TGTGCCAGCAGCTTAGCGGGCCCAGAGCAGTTCTTC	CASSLAGPEQFF
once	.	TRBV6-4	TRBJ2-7	TGTGCCAGCACCGGGTGCCGTTACTACGAGCAGTACTTC	CASTGCRYYEQYF
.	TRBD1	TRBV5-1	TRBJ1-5	TGCGCCAGCAGCTTGGGGGACAGGAACAATCAGCCCCAGCATTTT	CASSLGDRNNQPQHF
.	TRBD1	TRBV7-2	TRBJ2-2	TGTGCCAGCAGCTTATGGACAGGGGGGGCCGGGGAGCTGTTTTTT	CASSLWTGGAGELFF
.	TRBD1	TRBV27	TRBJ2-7	TGTGCCAGCAGTTCATTCAACCGGGACAGGGGCTACGAGCAGTACTTC	CASSSFNRDRGYEQYF
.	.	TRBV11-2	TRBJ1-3	TGTGCCAGCAGCTTGGGCGGGCACTCTGGAAACACCATATATTTT	CASSLGGHSGNTIYF
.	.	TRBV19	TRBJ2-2	TGTGCCAGTACACCAGTCAGTCTAGACACCGGGGAGCTGTTTTTT	CASTPVSLDTGELFF
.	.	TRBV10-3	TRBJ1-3	TGTGCCATCAGTGTGGAGGGCTCTGGAAACACCATATATTTT	CAISVEGSGNTIYF
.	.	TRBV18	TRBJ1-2	TGTGCCAGCTCCCCCGCGGGGGCCAATGGCTACACCTTC	CASSPAGANGYTF
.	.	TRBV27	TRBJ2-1	TGTGCCAGCAGTTCCCATCGGGGTTCTGGATACAATGAGCAGTTCTTC	CASSSHRGSGYNEQFF
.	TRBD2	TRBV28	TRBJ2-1	TGTGCCAGCAGTCCCGGGACTAGCGGGAGTCGCGGTGAGCAGTTCTTC	CASSPGTSGSRGEQFF
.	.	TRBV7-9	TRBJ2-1	TGTGCCAGCAGCTTAAGGGACACCTCCTACAATGAGCAGTTCTTC	CASSLRDTSYNEQFF
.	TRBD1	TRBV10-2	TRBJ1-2	TGCGCCAGCAGTGAGTCGGGACAGACGGGGGCGGGTGGCTACACCTTC	CASSESGQTGAGGYTF
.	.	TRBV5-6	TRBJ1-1	TGTGCCAGCAGCGCGCAGGGTGGTCCTGAAGCTTTCTTT	CASSAQGGPEAFF
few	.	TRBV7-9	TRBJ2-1	TGTGCCAGCAGTTCTACCATTACCACTAATAATGAGCAGTTCTTC	CASSSTITTNNEQFF
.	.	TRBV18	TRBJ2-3	TGTGCCAGCTCACCTTTAGCAGGACACCCCACAGATACGCAGTATTTT	CASSPLAGHPTDTQYF